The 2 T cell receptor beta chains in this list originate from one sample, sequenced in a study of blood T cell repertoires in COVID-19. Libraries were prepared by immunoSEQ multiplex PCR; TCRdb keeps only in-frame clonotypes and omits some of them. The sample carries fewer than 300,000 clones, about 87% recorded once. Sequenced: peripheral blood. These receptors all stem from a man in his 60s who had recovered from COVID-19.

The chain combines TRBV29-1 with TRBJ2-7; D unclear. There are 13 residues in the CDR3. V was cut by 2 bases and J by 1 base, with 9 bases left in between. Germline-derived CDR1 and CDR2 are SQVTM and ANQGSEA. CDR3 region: CSVESTESYEQYF. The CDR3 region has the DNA TGCAGCGTTGAATCGACGGAGTCCTACGAGCAGTACTTC.

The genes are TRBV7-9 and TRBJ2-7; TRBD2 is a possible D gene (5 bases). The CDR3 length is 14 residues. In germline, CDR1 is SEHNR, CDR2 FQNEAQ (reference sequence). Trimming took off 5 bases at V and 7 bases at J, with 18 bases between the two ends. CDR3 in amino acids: CASSPQALQREQYF. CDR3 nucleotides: TGTGCCAGCAGCCCGCAGGCATTGCAGCGGGAGCAGTACTTC. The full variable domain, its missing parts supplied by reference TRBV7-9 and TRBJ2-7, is DTGVSQNPRHKITKRGQNVTFRCDPISEHNRLYWYRQTLGQGPEFLTYFQNEAQLEKSRLLSDRFSAERPKGSFSTLEIQRTEQGDSAMYLCASSPQALQREQYFGPGTRLTVT.